A single sample gave rise to the 22 T cell receptor beta chains below, sequenced in a study of early T cells in non-severe SARS-CoV-2 infection. Via MiXCR, TCRdb re-called the 5' RACE reads, giving one row per CDR3 protein. The data contain over 80,000 distinct CDR3 sequences, 14% of them seen just once; the ten biggest clones take up approximately 10%. Sequenced input: whole blood. Receptors originate from an adult who was a healthcare worker with PCR-confirmed SARS-CoV-2 infection or an uninfected control (not recorded which).

V usage is TRBV10-3 and J usage is TRBJ1-2; no firm D call. The CDR3 runs 11 residues. The V end was cut by 4 bases, the J end by 4 bases, with 4 bases between. CDR1 and CDR2 (germline): ENHRY, SYGVKD. The CDR3 DNA reads TGTGCCATCAGTGGGGGCTATGGCTACACCTTC. Its translation: CAISGGYGYTF.

This clonotype was counted a few times. This chain uses TRBV11-2 with TRBJ2-3, with TRBD2 matching 8 bases. The CDR3 runs 15 residues. The V gene's germline CDR1 is SGHAT and CDR2 FQNNGV. After removal of 6 bases from V and 5 bases from J, the junction contained 10 bases not matched to a gene. The CDR3 bases are TGTGCCAGCAGAGGCGGGGGGACCGCCGGAGATACGCAGTATTTT. Translated: CASRGGGTAGDTQYF. Together with reference TRBV11-2 and TRBJ2-3, the CDR3 gives the full variable domain: EAGVAQSPRYKIIEKRQSVAFWCNPISGHATLYWYQQILGQGPKLLIQFQNNGVVDDSQLPKDRFSAERLKGVDSTLKIQPAKLEDSAVYLCASRGGGTAGDTQYFGPGTRLTVL.

The chain carries TRBV6-6 and TRBJ2-3; 7 bases fit TRBD1. The CDR3 is made up of 14 amino acids. The germline gives CDR1 MNHNY, CDR2 SVGAGI (reference sequence). Losses at the gene ends were 5 bases for V and 1 base for J; bases not matched to a gene: 3. CDR3 in DNA: TGTGCCAGCAGTATTACAGGGGGCACAGATACGCAGTATTTT. It encodes CASSITGGTDTQYF.

The rearrangement joins TRBV5-4 to TRBJ2-2, with D unclear. The CDR3 length is 14 residues. Trimming removed 0 bases at V and 3 bases at J, with 6 bases between. Germline CDR1 and CDR2: SGHNT and YYREEE (reference sequence). The CDR3 sequence is CASSLDSYTGELFF. The CDR3 region has the DNA TGTGCCAGCAGCTTGGACAGTTACACCGGGGAGCTGTTTTTT.

This clonotype was recorded many times. The CDR3 coding sequence is TGTGCCAGCCAATGGCTGGAGAACACCGGGGAGCTGTTTTTT. It encodes CASQWLENTGELFF. The chain uses TRBV12-3 or TRBV12-4 and TRBJ2-2; D is unclear. V was cut by 8 bases and J by 1 base, with 11 bases left in between. This CDR3 region has 14 residues.

This clonotype was detected ten times or more. The J gene is TRBJ1-1, the V gene TRBV7-2; 9 bases agree with TRBD1. After removal of 1 base from V and 4 bases from J, the junction contained 7 bases not matched to a gene. Per the germline V gene, CDR1 is SGHTA and CDR2 is FQGNSA. CDR3 size: 16 residues. The CDR3: CASSLDRGRGATEAFF. DNA for the CDR3: TGTGCCAGCAGCTTAGACAGGGGGCGCGGGGCCACTGAAGCTTTCTTT.

This clonotype came up a few times. The V gene is TRBV9, the J gene TRBJ2-3, with TRBD1 identical over 7 bases. The junction had 2 bases not matched to a gene; V was cut back by 0 bases and J by 1 base. There are 15 residues in the CDR3. Per the germline V gene, CDR1 is SGDLS and CDR2 is YYNGEE. In nucleotides, the CDR3 is TGTGCCAGCAGCGTAGAGGGGGCGGGCACAGATACGCAGTATTTT. Translated, it gives CASSVEGAGTDTQYF.

The rearrangement links TRBV3-1 to TRBJ2-4; D is unresolved. CDR3 length: 14 residues. Germline values: CDR1 LGHDT, CDR2 YNNKEL (reference sequence). Trimming removed 1 base from V and 6 bases from J, with 10 bases in between. The CDR3 protein is CASSQVLGVNIQYF. The DNA for the CDR3 is TGTGCCAGCAGCCAAGTTCTGGGTGTAAACATTCAGTACTTC.

This clonotype was recorded a few times. This chain joins TRBV5-8 and TRBJ1-1, with D hard to call. Deletions cut 4 bases from V and 4 bases from J, with 14 bases between. The CDR3 loop spans 14 amino acids. Germline values: CDR1 SGHTS, CDR2 YDEGEE. The CDR3 DNA is TGTGCCAGCAGCCCCGGCGAATTAGGCACTGAAGCTTTCTTT. This gives the protein CASSPGELGTEAFF. Combining the CDR3 with reference TRBV5-8 and TRBJ1-1 gives the whole variable domain EAGVTQSPTHLIKTRGQQATLRCSPISGHTSVYWYQQALGLGLQFLLWYDEGEERNRGNFPPRFSGRQFPNYSSELNVNALELEDSALYLCASSPGELGTEAFFGQGTRLTVV.

This clonotype was observed a handful of times. The genes are TRBV20-1 and TRBJ2-3; D is tentatively TRBD1 or TRBD2 (5 bases each). The germline CDR1 and CDR2 sequences are DFQATT and SNEGSKA (reference sequence). This CDR3 comprises 17 residues. Trimming cost V 5 bases and J 1 base, with 22 bases left between them. CDR3 DNA: TGCAGTGCTGGATGGGCTGGGGACGAGTCCGGCACAGATACGCAGTATTTT. This sequence encodes CSAGWAGDESGTDTQYF.

To note about this clonotype: The germline gene is not matched at one end of the junction; a read error may be the cause. The chain couples TRBV2 to TRBJ2-3, with TRBD2 matching over 8 bases. CDR1 and CDR2 (germline): SNHLY, FYNNEI. The CDR3 sequence is 14 residues long. Here the CDR3 DNA reads TGTGCCAGCAGTGAAGGTCGTTCCGGGGGGGCCGGGAATTTT. Its translation is CASSEGRSGGAGNF. Based on the CDR3 plus reference TRBV2 and TRBJ2-3, the full variable domain is EPEVTQTPSHQVTQMGQEVILRCVPISNHLYFYWYRQILGQKVEFLVSFYNNEISEKSEIFDDQFSVERPDGSNFTLKIRSTKLEDSAMYFCASSEGRSGGAGNFGPGTRLTVL.

The chain is built from TRBV28 and TRBJ2-6; D gene unclear. There are 15 residues in the CDR3. Deletions cut 4 bases from V and 3 bases from J, with 10 bases between. Germline V gives CDR1 MDHEN, CDR2 SYDVKM. The CDR3 is CASSSPLSGANVLTF. The CDR3 DNA reads as TGTGCCAGCAGTTCCCCTTTGAGTGGGGCCAACGTCCTGACTTTC.

The CDR3 DNA is TGTGCCAGCAGCCCAGGGACGTTAGCTTTCTTT. As protein: CASSPGTLAFF. The chain carries TRBV7-8 and TRBJ1-1; TRBD1 might be the D (5 bases). V was clipped by 5 bases and J by 10 bases, with 11 bases between them. The length of the CDR3 is 11 residues. The V gene's germline CDR1 is SGHVS and CDR2 FQNEAQ. The full variable domain, in which reference TRBV7-8 and TRBJ1-1 provide the parts outside the CDR3, is GAGVSQSPRYKVAKRGQDVALRCDPISGHVSLFWYQQALGQGPEFLTYFQNEAQLDKSGLPSDRFFAERPEGSVSTLKIQRTQQEDSAVYLCASSPGTLAFFGQGTRLTVV.

This clonotype came up many times. The J gene is TRBJ2-5, the V gene TRBV7-9; 11 bases align to TRBD2. The CDR3 is 18 amino acids. Trimming cost V 3 bases and J 3 bases; bases outside gene matches: 12. Germline CDR1 SEHNR, CDR2 FQNEAQ (reference sequence). The CDR3 reads CASSLTPPGLAAKETQYF. CDR3 coding DNA: TGTGCCAGCAGCTTGACCCCTCCGGGACTAGCGGCTAAAGAGACCCAGTACTTC.

This clonotype has a handful of counts. The chain combines TRBV12-3 or TRBV12-4 with TRBJ1-1, with D possibly matching TRBD1 (6 bases). The germline V and J ends were trimmed by 6 bases and 1 base, with 9 bases remaining between them. This CDR3 spans 13 amino acids. This CDR3 reads CASSRTENTEAFF. The CDR3, as DNA: TGTGCCAGCAGCCGGACAGAGAACACTGAAGCTTTCTTT.

The sample holds many counts of this clonotype. The genes are TRBV6-6 and TRBJ2-7; 7 bases fit TRBD2. The CDR3 covers 13 residues. Per the germline V gene, CDR1 is MNHNY and CDR2 is SVGAGI (reference sequence). The junction had 4 bases not matched to a gene; V was cut back by 6 bases and J by 2 bases. The CDR3 DNA is TGTGCCAGCAGGCGGGAGCAAACCTACGAGCAGTACTTC. Translation gives CASRREQTYEQYF.

This chain connects TRBV6-1 to TRBJ1-1; 7 bases fit TRBD1. The CDR3 totals 17 residues. Germline values: CDR1 MNHNS, CDR2 SASEGT. V shed 0 bases, J shed 0 bases, and the junction held 7 bases outside the gene matches. The CDR3: CASSEALPGQLNTEAFF. In DNA, the CDR3 is TGTGCCAGCAGTGAAGCGCTTCCGGGACAGTTGAACACTGAAGCTTTCTTT.

CDR3 protein: CASSSGGQGNQPQHF. The CDR3 region has the DNA TGTGCCAGCAGTTCGGGCGGACAGGGCAATCAGCCCCAGCATTTT. The chain recombines TRBV28 with TRBJ1-5, with 7 bases matching TRBD1. The CDR3 extends over 15 amino acids. Germline values: CDR1 MDHEN, CDR2 SYDVKM. Germline trimming cut 4 bases from V and 2 bases from J; bases unmatched to any gene: 5. The variable domain in full, completed from reference TRBV28 and TRBJ1-5, reads DVKVTQSSRYLVKRTGEKVFLECVQDMDHENMFWYRQDPGLGLRLIYFSYDVKMKEKGDIPEGYSVSREKKERFSLILESASTNQTSMYLCASSSGGQGNQPQHFGDGTRLSIL.

Concerning this clonotype itself: One junction end does not reproduce the germline sequence, and a read error may be involved. The chain carries TRBV5-6 and TRBJ2-3; 7 bases line up with TRBD2. The CDR3 runs to 15 residues. Germline V gene lookup returns CDR1 SGHDT and CDR2 YYEEEE. The CDR3 reads CTSSLRTSGTDTQYF. The CDR3 DNA is TGTACCAGCAGCTTGCGGACTAGTGGCACAGATACGCAGTATTTT.

This clonotype was seen more than once but under ten times. V usage is TRBV7-8 and J usage is TRBJ2-3; D may be TRBD1 (5 bases). Trimming stripped 5 bases from V and 1 base from J, with 13 bases between. The length of the CDR3 is 15 residues. CDR1 is SGHVS, CDR2 FQNEAQ, per germline. The CDR3 DNA reads TGTGCCAGCAGCCTCATAGGGGCGGGCACAGATACGCAGTATTTT. Translating it yields CASSLIGAGTDTQYF.

This clonotype was picked up many times. One end of the junction fails to match germline, which may point to a read error. The chain is built from TRBV20-1 and TRBJ1-1, with 9 bases aligning to TRBD1. The CDR3 is 15 amino acids. CDR1 and CDR2 from the germline V gene are DFQATT and SNEGSKA (reference sequence). DNA for the CDR3: TGCAGTGCAAGTTCGACAGGGGGATTGAAAACTGAAGCTTTCTTT. Encoded protein: CSASSTGGLKTEAFF.

V usage is TRBV7-9 and J usage is TRBJ1-2; TRBD1 aligns across 11 bases. Germline V gene lookup returns CDR1 SEHNR and CDR2 FQNEAQ (reference sequence). There are 14 residues in the CDR3. With V trimmed by 5 bases and J by 6 bases, 5 bases remained unmatched. CDR3 sequence reads: CASSPGQGADGYTF. Here the CDR3 DNA reads TGTGCCAGCAGCCCAGGACAGGGGGCGGATGGCTACACCTTC.